This T cell receptor beta chain emerged from a study of glioma-infiltrating T cells after dendritic cell vaccination. Study information: Treatment, given 2003 to 2012, was autologous tumor lysate-pulsed dendritic cell vaccination. Dendritic cells derived from monocytes and pulsed with autologous tumor lysate formed the vaccine. Findings of the study overall: Only a small number of patients had complete blood and tumor samples.

Turning to this clone: The antigen is not known.

Trimming took 3 bases from V and 6 from J, leaving 11 bases between them. This CDR3 comprises 13 residues. CDR1 is LNHDA, CDR2 SQIVND, per germline (reference sequence). Documented time point: after dendritic cell vaccination, including at tumor progression/relapse. TCRdb's copy holds only in-frame clones and misses some; the assay was immunoSEQ multiplex PCR. The table shows about 65,000 clones, with around nine tenths occurring only once. The origin of this receptor is a human donor with glioblastoma. This chain links TRBV19 with TRBJ1-2; D might be TRBD1 (6 bases). The sequencing here drew on blood, taken after dendritic cell vaccination. CDR3 coding DNA: TGTGCCAGTAGTATTACAGGGTGGGATGGCTACACCTTC. This encodes CASSITGWDGYTF.